Shown below are 21 T cell receptor beta chains from a single sample sequenced in a study of blood T cell repertoires in COVID-19 (dated by TCRdb to 2018 to 2021). Libraries were built with the immunoSEQ multiplex PCR assay. TCRdb mirrors the immuneACCESS table, restricted to in-frame sequences. Some clones are absent from its copies; in checked studies, under half trace to an unresolved V gene, and the reason for the others is unknown. This sample holds around 95,000 clones; 80% were observed only once. Of the sample, 9% to 14% is held by the ten largest clones. Sequencing was carried out using peripheral blood. Every receptor here comes from a woman in her sixties or seventies with acute or convalescent COVID-19.

V gene TRBV28 combines with J gene TRBJ1-1; unclear D gene. This CDR3 spans 15 amino acids. Germline loops: CDR1 MDHEN, CDR2 SYDVKM. V lost 3 bases, J lost 3 bases, and 14 bases lay in between. CDR3 residues: CASSLGAILYTEAFF. CDR3 sequence (DNA): TGTGCCAGCAGTTTGGGCGCTATTTTGTACACTGAAGCTTTCTTT.

This clone was detected once. V gene TRBV27 combines with J gene TRBJ2-6; 9 nucleotides line up with TRBD1. J lost 3 bases, V lost 1 base, and 4 bases had no gene match. The CDR3 extends over 17 amino acids. The germline V gene encodes CDR1 MNHEY and CDR2 SMNVEV (reference sequence). The CDR3 region is CASSLLQGAIGANVLTF. CDR3 DNA: TGTGCCAGCAGTTTATTACAGGGGGCGATTGGGGCCAACGTCCTGACTTTC.

CDR3 protein: CASSTSGVETQYF. The CDR3, as DNA: TGTGCCAGCTCCACCAGCGGGGTAGAGACCCAGTACTTC. This chain links TRBV19 with TRBJ2-5; 7 positions agree with TRBD2. V was pared by 9 bases and J by 4 bases, with 8 bases of the junction left unmatched. This CDR3 contains 13 residues. Germline V gene data show CDR1 as LNHDA and CDR2 as SQIVND (reference sequence).

The V call is TRBV18, the J call TRBJ1-3; D might be TRBD1 (5 bases). The CDR3 has 14 amino acids. The V end was cut by 1 base, the J end by 2 bases, with 6 bases between. Germline CDR1 KGHSH, CDR2 LQKENI. CDR3 nucleotides: TGTGCCAGCTCACCACAGGGGACTGGAAACACCATATATTTT. Translated, it gives CASSPQGTGNTIYF.

The rearrangement joins TRBV5-4 to TRBJ2-3; TRBD2 matches 11 bases. The V segment lost 4 bases and the J segment 5 bases; nucleotides outside the gene matches: 9. This CDR3 is 16 amino acids long. CDR1 is SGHNT and CDR2 is YYREEE in the germline V gene (reference sequence). The CDR3 DNA reads as TGTGCCAGCAGCCCCGGAGGTAGCGGGGGGGAAGATACGCAGTATTTT. It yields the protein CASSPGGSGGEDTQYF. The complete variable domain, with remaining parts taken from reference TRBV5-4 and TRBJ2-3, reads ETGVTQSPTHLIKTRGQQVTLRCSSQSGHNTVSWYQQALGQGPQFIFQYYREEENGRGNFPPRFSGLQFPNYSSELNVNALELDDSALYLCASSPGGSGGEDTQYFGPGTRLTVL.

This clone has just one count. The chain recombines TRBV4-1 with TRBJ1-1; D uncertain. This CDR3 contains 13 residues. The V and J ends lost 7 bases and 7 bases respectively, with 16 bases between them. Germline loops: CDR1 MGHRA, CDR2 YSYEKL. In nucleotides, the CDR3 is TGCGCCAGCACACTAGAGGCGGGTAGTGAAGCTTTCTTT. Its protein product is CASTLEAGSEAFF.

The chain combines TRBV29-1 with TRBJ1-1; D not certain. Per germline, CDR1 SQVTM and CDR2 ANQGSEA. The CDR3 extends over 11 amino acids. Trimming left V 6 bases short and J 0 bases short, with 5 bases between. The CDR3 sequence is CSVTLNTEAFF. The CDR3 region has the DNA TGCAGCGTGACTTTGAACACTGAAGCTTTCTTT.

The rearrangement uses TRBV10-3 and TRBJ2-3, with 11 bases lining up with TRBD1. Germline CDR1 ENHRY, CDR2 SYGVKD. This CDR3 spans 15 amino acids. V shed 4 bases, J shed 2 bases, and the junction held 2 bases outside the gene matches. CDR3 bases: TGTGCCATCAGTGCGGGACAGGGGGTCACAGATACGCAGTATTTT. Its translation: CAISAGQGVTDTQYF.

This chain's CDR3 is CASSPREAGELFF. The CDR3 DNA sequence: TGTGCCAGCTCCCCTCGGGAGGCAGGGGAGCTGTTTTTT. The rearrangement links TRBV18 to TRBJ2-2, with TRBD2 identical over 7 bases. The CDR3 loop spans 13 amino acids. J lost 8 bases, V lost 6 bases, and 6 bases had no gene match. In germline, CDR1 is KGHSH, CDR2 LQKENI.

This chain connects TRBV12-3 or TRBV12-4 to TRBJ2-2, with D unclear. This CDR3 has 12 residues. Between the trimmed V and J ends, which lost 6 bases and 0 bases, there was a span of 2 bases. CDR3 sequence: CASSTNTGELFF. The CDR3, as DNA: TGTGCCAGCAGCACGAACACCGGGGAGCTGTTTTTT.

The rearrangement uses TRBV30 and TRBJ2-5; D is unclear. The CDR3 length is 14 residues. Trimming cost V 2 bases and J 4 bases, with 14 bases left between them. CDR1 is GTSNPN, CDR2 SVGIG, per germline (reference sequence). CDR3 nucleotide sequence: TGTGCCTGGAGTATAGCCCTGCTGCGAGAGACCCAGTACTTC. This translates into CAWSIALLRETQYF.

The chain carries TRBV5-1 and TRBJ2-1, with a tentative D call TRBD1 (6 bases). Trimming took off 2 bases at V and 0 bases at J, with 9 bases between the two ends. This CDR3 spans 15 amino acids. The germline V gene has CDR1 SGHRS and CDR2 YFSETQ. Here the CDR3 DNA reads TGCGCCAGCAGCTTAGGACAGAGCTCCTACAATGAGCAGTTCTTC. Encoded protein: CASSLGQSSYNEQFF.

By sample share, this clone is large. This chain links TRBV6-2 or TRBV6-3 with TRBJ2-3; 7 positions match TRBD1. Germline V CDR1 and CDR2: MNHEY, SVGEGT. The J segment lost 2 bases and the V segment lost 2 bases, leaving 4 bases of the junction unmatched. There are 15 residues in the CDR3. This CDR3 is CASSYRDRSTDTQYF. The CDR3 coding sequence is TGTGCCAGCAGTTACAGGGACAGATCCACAGATACGCAGTATTTT.

The chain combines TRBV3-1 (or the pseudogene TRBV3-2) with TRBJ1-4; D remains ambiguous. Trimming pared 0 bases from V and 14 bases from J, leaving 16 bases between. The germline gives CDR1 LGHDT, CDR2 YNNKEL (reference sequence). The CDR3 runs to 14 residues. CDR3 DNA sequence: TGTGCCAGCAGCCAAGATACGGTTACAGCGGTTCTGTTTTTT. Its protein is CASSQDTVTAVLFF.

The sample holds a few counts of this clone. This chain uses TRBV7-2 with TRBJ1-1, with D unclear. The V end was cut by 1 base, the J end by 5 bases, with 14 bases between. The CDR3 runs to 15 residues. Germline V gene sequence: CDR1 SGHTA, CDR2 FQGNSA. CDR3 residues: CASSLESAVGTEAFF. The CDR3 DNA sequence: TGTGCCAGCAGCTTAGAATCAGCGGTTGGGACTGAAGCTTTCTTT. Full variable domain (rest looked up from reference TRBV7-2 and TRBJ1-1): GAGVSQSPSNKVTEKGKDVELRCDPISGHTALYWYRQSLGQGLEFLIYFQGNSAPDKSGLPSDRFSAERTGGSVSTLTIQRTQQEDSAVYLCASSLESAVGTEAFFGQGTRLTVV.

The chain recombines TRBV4-3 with TRBJ1-4, with a tentative D call TRBD1 (5 bases). V dropped 11 bases and J dropped 2 bases, with 15 bases sitting between them. Germline values: CDR1 LGHNA, CDR2 YSLEER. CDR3 length: 14 residues. This chain's CDR3 is CAAGQEGTNEKLFF. The CDR3, as DNA: TGCGCCGCGGGGCAGGAGGGGACTAATGAAAAACTGTTTTTT.

In its sample, this clone was seen a few times. The V call is TRBV30, the J call TRBJ1-2; tentative D call: TRBD1 (5 bases). Germline lookup yields CDR1 GTSNPN and CDR2 SVGIG (reference sequence). The CDR3 covers 14 residues. V lost 3 bases, J lost 4 bases, and 15 bases lay in between. CDR3 protein: CAWRETGLSYGYTF. CDR3 bases: TGTGCCTGGAGGGAAACAGGCCTATCCTATGGCTACACCTTC.

The chain uses TRBV6-4 and TRBJ2-7, with D possibly being TRBD1 (5 bases). V shed 7 bases and J shed 6 bases, with 10 bases lying between them. This CDR3 comprises 11 residues. CDR1 and CDR2 from the germline V gene are MRHNA and SNTAGT. DNA of the CDR3: TGTGCCAGCATTGGACATGCCGAGCAGTACGTC. Translated, it gives CASIGHAEQYV.

This clone was counted a few times. The genes are TRBV6-5 and TRBJ1-1; a weak D match, TRBD1 (5 bases). The CDR3 spans 13 residues. Germline V gives CDR1 MNHEY, CDR2 SVGAGI. Trimming pared 5 bases from V and 5 bases from J, leaving 12 bases between. CDR3 in amino acids: CASSRDRGTEAFF. CDR3 bases: TGTGCCAGCAGTCGGGACCGGGGGACTGAAGCTTTCTTT.

This clone occurred once. V is TRBV5-5 and J is TRBJ1-5; TRBD1 agrees at 7 bases. Per the germline V gene, CDR1 is SGHKS and CDR2 is YYEKEE (reference sequence). Germline trimming cut 2 bases from V and 4 bases from J; bases unmatched to any gene: 12. CDR3 length: 17 residues. CDR3 sequence: CASSFHESQGGNQPQHF. The CDR3 coding sequence is TGTGCCAGCAGCTTTCACGAGTCGCAGGGGGGTAATCAGCCCCAGCATTTT.

The chain couples TRBV10-3 to TRBJ1-1, with D unclear. The V and J ends lost 6 bases and 7 bases respectively, with 18 bases between them. Per germline, CDR1 ENHRY and CDR2 SYGVKD. CDR3 length equals 14 residues. CDR3 sequence reads: CAIRREGVEREAFF. The CDR3 region has the DNA TGTGCCATCAGGAGGGAGGGCGTTGAACGTGAAGCTTTCTTT.